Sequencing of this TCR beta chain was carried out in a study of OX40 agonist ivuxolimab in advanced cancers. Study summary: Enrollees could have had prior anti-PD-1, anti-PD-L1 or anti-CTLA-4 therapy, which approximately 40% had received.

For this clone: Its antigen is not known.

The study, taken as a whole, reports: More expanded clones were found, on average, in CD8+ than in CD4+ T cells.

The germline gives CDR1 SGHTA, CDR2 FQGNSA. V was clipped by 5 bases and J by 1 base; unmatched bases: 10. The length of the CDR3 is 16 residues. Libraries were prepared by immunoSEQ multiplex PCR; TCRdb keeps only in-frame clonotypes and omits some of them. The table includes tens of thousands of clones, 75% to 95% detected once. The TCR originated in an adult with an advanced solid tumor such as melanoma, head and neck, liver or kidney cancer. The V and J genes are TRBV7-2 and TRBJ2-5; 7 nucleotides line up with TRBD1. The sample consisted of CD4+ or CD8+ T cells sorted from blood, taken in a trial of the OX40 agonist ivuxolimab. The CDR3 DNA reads TGTGCCAGCAGCCAGGGGACAGACCAATTCCAAGAGACCCAGTACTTC. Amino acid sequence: CASSQGTDQFQETQYF.